Following are 19 T cell receptor beta chains from one sample sequenced in a study of T cell clonotyping in hematopoietic cell transplantation. The table came from immunoSEQ multiplex PCR; TCRdb's copy has only in-frame clones and leaves some out. This table holds 15,000 to 20,000 clones, 60% to 80% found once. Time point reported: recipient sample about 28 days before transplant, after cytoreduction. The input for sequencing was peripheral blood mononuclear cells, taken before stem cell transplant. Source of these receptors: a man in his 60s with acute myeloid leukemia. Some clones in this sample may be carry-over from other donors' samples.

CDR3 DNA: TGCGCCAGCAGCGTGGACGGAGGAAGTCAGCCCCAGCATTTT. Its protein product is CASSVDGGSQPQHF. This chain uses TRBV5-1 with TRBJ1-5; D ambiguous. Trimming stripped 4 bases from V and 6 bases from J, with 14 bases between. Germline CDR1 and CDR2: SGHRS and YFSETQ. The CDR3 loop spans 14 amino acids.

The chain carries TRBV9 and TRBJ2-5, with 14 bases fitting TRBD2. Germline loops: CDR1 SGDLS, CDR2 YYNGEE. The V segment lost 4 bases and the J segment 5 bases; nucleotides outside the gene matches: 7. This CDR3 spans 16 amino acids. CDR3 bases: TGTGCCAGCAGCTCCGGACTAGCGGGGGGTGAGGAGACCCAGTACTTC. It encodes CASSSGLAGGEETQYF.

The chain recombines TRBV6-6 with TRBJ2-2, with D unclear. The CDR3 is 15 residues long. Germline V lookup: CDR1 MNHNY, CDR2 SVGAGI (reference sequence). Trimming took off 0 bases at V and 7 bases at J, with 12 bases between the two ends. In DNA form, the CDR3 reads TGTGCCAGCAGTTACTCGATAGGGTCGGGCGGGGAGCTGTTTTTT. It yields the protein CASSYSIGSGGELFF.

The CDR3 loop is CASSREDANTEAFF. The CDR3 bases are TGTGCCAGCAGTAGGGAGGACGCGAACACTGAAGCTTTCTTT. The chain links TRBV6-5 to TRBJ1-1; no firm D call. The CDR3 is 14 residues long. V dropped 5 bases and J dropped 1 base, with 11 bases sitting between them. Germline V gives CDR1 MNHEY, CDR2 SVGAGI.

V usage is TRBV18 and J usage is TRBJ2-3; 7 nucleotides agree with TRBD2. Germline V lookup: CDR1 KGHSH, CDR2 LQKENI. The CDR3 totals 17 residues. Trimming took 3 bases from V and 3 from J; bases not matched to a gene: 12. CDR3 amino acids: CASSPPNGRGSTDTQYF. The DNA of the CDR3 is TGTGCCAGCTCACCCCCTAATGGGCGGGGGTCAACAGATACGCAGTATTTT.

The table lists this clone with a few counts. The CDR3 reads CASSARGLRSYTF. The CDR3 DNA is TGTGCCAGCAGCGCCAGGGGGTTGAGGAGCTACACCTTC. V is TRBV5-4 and J is TRBJ1-2; 7 bases fit TRBD1. Germline V gene lookup returns CDR1 SGHNT and CDR2 YYREEE (reference sequence). The CDR3 totals 13 residues. Trimming removed 4 bases from V and 9 bases from J; junction bases left unmatched: 9. The variable domain in full, with the rest retrieved from reference TRBV5-4 and TRBJ1-2, is ETGVTQSPTHLIKTRGQQVTLRCSSQSGHNTVSWYQQALGQGPQFIFQYYREEENGRGNFPPRFSGLQFPNYSSELNVNALELDDSALYLCASSARGLRSYTFGSGTRLTVV.

This clone was seen only a few times. The chain uses TRBV25-1 and TRBJ1-2; TRBD1 aligns across 8 bases. The germline V gene encodes CDR1 MGHDK and CDR2 SYGVNS. Unmatched junction bases numbered 11, after V lost 3 bases and J lost 8 bases. The CDR3 sequence is 15 residues long. CDR3 sequence reads: CASSDGQGTGGGYTF. CDR3 DNA: TGTGCCAGCAGTGACGGACAGGGAACGGGAGGCGGCTACACCTTC.

Only a few counts were recorded for this clone. J is TRBJ1-2 and V is TRBV5-6; no definite D call. The length of the CDR3 is 15 residues. Trimming removed 2 bases at V and 7 bases at J, with 18 bases between. CDR1 and CDR2 from the germline V gene are SGHDT and YYEEEE. CDR3 in DNA: TGTGCCAGCAGCTTCCTTAATGGTTACCACTCTGGCTACACCTTC. Encoded protein: CASSFLNGYHSGYTF.

This rearrangement joins TRBV29-1 to TRBJ1-1; a possible D gene is TRBD1 (6 bases). The CDR3 runs to 16 residues. Trimming pared 1 base from V and 4 bases from J, leaving 19 bases between. Germline V CDR1 and CDR2: SQVTM, ANQGSEA. The CDR3 region has the DNA TGCAGCGTTGAAGGAGAGGGGACCAGGGGACCCACTGAAGCTTTCTTT. It specifies CSVEGEGTRGPTEAFF. Combining the CDR3 with reference TRBV29-1 and TRBJ1-1 gives the whole variable domain SAVISQKPSRDICQRGTSLTIQCQVDSQVTMMFWYRQQPGQSLTLIATANQGSEATYESGFVIDKFPISRPNLTFSTLTVSNMSPEDSSIYLCSVEGEGTRGPTEAFFGQGTRLTVV.

The V call is TRBV28, the J call TRBJ1-1; D not certain. This CDR3 is 14 amino acids long. Germline V CDR1 and CDR2: MDHEN, SYDVKM. The V end was cut by 5 bases, the J end by 1 base, with 11 bases between. In nucleotides, the CDR3 is TGTGCCAGCAGTCCCCCGACGGGGAACACTGAAGCTTTCTTT. As protein: CASSPPTGNTEAFF.

This clone was recorded once. V and J are TRBV9 and TRBJ2-7; no clear D. The CDR3 is 16 residues long. V was trimmed by 0 bases and J by 2 bases, leaving 15 bases between them. Germline V lookup: CDR1 SGDLS, CDR2 YYNGEE. The CDR3 reads CASSVGAKTHPYEQYF. The DNA of the CDR3 is TGTGCCAGCAGCGTAGGTGCCAAAACCCACCCCTACGAGCAGTACTTC.

The gene calls are TRBV29-1 and TRBJ2-3; 10 bases line up with TRBD2. The CDR3 extends over 15 amino acids. V shed 3 bases and J 6 bases; nucleotides not matched to a gene: 9. The germline CDR1 and CDR2 sequences are SQVTM and ANQGSEA. CDR3 DNA: TGCAGCGTTGACTCCGTGGCTAGCGGGGGCGATACGCAGTATTTT. Translating it yields CSVDSVASGGDTQYF.

The chain employs TRBV5-8 and TRBJ2-7, with a tentative D call TRBD1 (6 bases). V lost 0 bases to trimming and J lost 3 bases, with 10 bases between them. Germline V lookup: CDR1 SGHTS, CDR2 YDEGEE. The CDR3 extends over 14 amino acids. CDR3 nucleotides: TGTGCCAGCAGCTTGGATGGGACATTCTACGAGCAGTACTTC. The encoded protein is CASSLDGTFYEQYF.

This clone was seen once. CDR3: CASSRDYSYEQYF. The CDR3, as DNA: TGTGCCAGCAGCCGGGACTACTCCTACGAGCAGTACTTC. The rearrangement uses TRBV7-2 and TRBJ2-7; 7 nucleotides agree with TRBD2. The V gene's germline CDR1 is SGHTA and CDR2 FQGNSA. With V trimmed by 5 bases and J by 0 bases, 1 base remained unmatched. This CDR3 contains 13 residues.

The chain joins TRBV19 to TRBJ1-2; D is uncertain. The CDR3 is 12 amino acids. V gave up 7 bases and J gave up 0 bases, with 6 bases separating them. CDR1 LNHDA and CDR2 SQIVND come from the germline V gene (reference sequence). CDR3 coding DNA: TGTGCCAGTAAGCGTGCTAACTATGGCTACACCTTC. Amino acid sequence: CASKRANYGYTF. Drawing the rest from reference TRBV19 and TRBJ1-2, the complete variable domain is DGGITQSPKYLFRKEGQNVTLSCEQNLNHDAMYWYRQDPGQGLRLIYYSQIVNDFQKGDIAEGYSVSREKKESFPLTVTSAQKNPTAFYLCASKRANYGYTFGSGTRLTVV.

The chain joins TRBV13 to TRBJ1-1, with no clear D. V was trimmed by 4 bases and J by 2 bases, leaving 11 bases between them. Per the germline V gene, CDR1 is PRHDT and CDR2 is FYEKMQ (reference sequence). This CDR3 is built from 14 residues. The CDR3 coding sequence is TGTGCCAGCAGCTGGGCAGGATTTAACACTGAAGCTTTCTTT. Amino acids: CASSWAGFNTEAFF.

The rearrangement joins TRBV19 to TRBJ2-7; 10 bases agree with TRBD1. Trimming cost V 5 bases and J 6 bases; bases outside gene matches: 10. CDR3 length: 15 amino acids. Per the germline V gene, CDR1 is LNHDA and CDR2 is SQIVND (reference sequence). CDR3 sequence: CASSVTGGAFSEQYF. CDR3 nucleotide sequence: TGTGCCAGTAGTGTGACAGGGGGCGCTTTCTCCGAGCAGTACTTC.

A few counts support this clone. The gene calls are TRBV7-2 and TRBJ1-5; no definite D call. Germline V CDR1 and CDR2: SGHTA, FQGNSA. The CDR3 is made up of 15 amino acids. V shed 4 bases and J shed 3 bases, with 13 bases lying between them. CDR3 bases: TGTGCCAGCAGCTCAAGGACGGGAGACAATCAGCCCCAGCATTTT. This gives the protein CASSSRTGDNQPQHF. The whole variable domain, remainder taken from reference TRBV7-2 and TRBJ1-5, is GAGVSQSPSNKVTEKGKDVELRCDPISGHTALYWYRQSLGQGLEFLIYFQGNSAPDKSGLPSDRFSAERTGGSVSTLTIQRTQQEDSAVYLCASSSRTGDNQPQHFGDGTRLSIL.

V is TRBV5-4 and J is TRBJ1-1, with 8 nucleotides matching TRBD1. Germline V lookup: CDR1 SGHNT, CDR2 YYREEE (reference sequence). The CDR3 spans 14 residues. Trimming removed 4 bases from V and 4 bases from J; junction bases left unmatched: 6. CDR3 nucleotide sequence: TGTGCCAGCAGCGAAGCAGGGGGCGGCACTGAAGCTTTCTTT. It yields the protein CASSEAGGGTEAFF.